Listed below are T cell receptor beta chains from one sample, sequenced in a study of Graves' ophthalmopathy and Graves' hyperthyroidism. TCRdb re-analysed the multiplex PCR reads in MiXCR, keeping a single row per CDR3 protein. The table has almost 400,000 distinct CDR3 sequences, around 17% seen once. The sample was peripheral blood. All receptors come from a woman aged 18-29 years with Graves' ophthalmopathy. The CDR3 runs from the conserved cysteine through the conserved F or W. The D gene is left open where the match is weak. Rows give clone size only sometimes, using once, few, many, or a class for an expanded clone.

D gene	V gene	clone size	J gene	CDR3 DNA	CDR3 protein
TRBD2	TRBV28	many	TRBJ2-7	TGTGCCAGCAGGCGTAGCGGGAGCTCCTACGAGCAGTACTTC	CASRRSGSSYEQYF
-	TRBV6-1	-	TRBJ2-5	TGTGCCAGCAGTATGACTAGGCAAGAGACCCAGTACTTC	CASSMTRQETQYF
TRBD1	TRBV3-1	many	TRBJ2-4	TGTGCCAGCAGCCCTCCCGGGACAGGTGGTCGGGGAGCCAAAAACATTCAGTACTTC	CASSPPGTGGRGAKNIQYF
-	TRBV25-1	many	TRBJ1-3	TGTGCCAGCAGTGAATGGATCGGAGGGCCCGAGAGAGCTGGAAACACCATATATTTT	CASSEWIGGPERAGNTIYF
TRBD1	TRBV19	many	TRBJ1-1	TGTGCCAGTAGCCGGGACAGATCAAACACTGAAGCTTTCTTT	CASSRDRSNTEAFF
TRBD1	TRBV7-2	many	TRBJ2-7	TGTGCCAGCAGCTTAGGGGACAGGGGAATTTACGAGCAGTACTTC	CASSLGDRGIYEQYF
-	TRBV6-1	many	TRBJ1-5	TGTGCCAGCAGTATGGGACCGAGCATTAATCAGCCCCAGCATTTT	CASSMGPSINQPQHF
TRBD2	TRBV10-3	many	TRBJ2-5	TGTGCCATCTCAGAGCCGGGAGCGGGAGGGCCCCTGGGGCAAGAGACCCAGTACTTC	CAISEPGAGGPLGQETQYF
-	TRBV20-1	many	TRBJ2-7	TGCAGTGCCCCCCCTCTGGCGGCCTACGAGCAGTACTTC	CSAPPLAAYEQYF
TRBD1	TRBV30	-	TRBJ1-2	TGTGCCTGGAACCGGGACAGGGCTCATCATGGCTACACCTTC	CAWNRDRAHHGYTF
-	TRBV6-1	-	TRBJ2-5	TGTGCCAGCAGTGCTAGCTCTCGGGAGACCCAGTACTTC	CASSASSRETQYF
TRBD1	TRBV7-2	many	TRBJ1-2	TGTGCCAGCAGCTTAGCGGGGGGACAGTTCCTCTATGGCTACACCTTC	CASSLAGGQFLYGYTF
-	TRBV6-2/TRBV6-3	many	TRBJ1-1	TGTGCCAGCACTCCGGGACTGAGTTACACTGAAGCTTTCTTT	CASTPGLSYTEAFF
-	TRBV30	many	TRBJ1-5	TGTGCCTGGAGTGTGTCGGACAATCAGCCCCAGCATTTT	CAWSVSDNQPQHF
-	TRBV7-2	many	TRBJ2-7	TGTGCCAGCAGCTTAGGTGAAGGGCTTCCCTACGAGCAGTACTTC	CASSLGEGLPYEQYF
-	TRBV20-1	many	TRBJ2-6	TGCAGTGCAGGGAAGGAAAACGTCCTGACTTTC	CSAGKENVLTF
-	TRBV28	many	TRBJ1-5	TGTGCCAGCGTCCAAGGGGGGATCATTCAGCCCCAGCATTTT	CASVQGGIIQPQHF
TRBD2	TRBV12-3/TRBV12-4	many	TRBJ2-7	TGTGCCAGCAGTGCGTCTAGCGGGACCTCCTACGAGCAGTACTTC	CASSASSGTSYEQYF
TRBD1	TRBV6-5	many	TRBJ1-6	TGTGTCAGCAGTTACTCGGGACAGGGTTCACCCCTCCACTTT	CVSSYSGQGSPLHF
TRBD2	TRBV4-3	many	TRBJ2-5	TGCGCCAGCAGCCAAGAGGGACTAGCGGGGGGCCAAGAGACCCAGTACTTC	CASSQEGLAGGQETQYF
-	TRBV7-2	many	TRBJ1-2	TGTGCCAGCAGCTTAGAATACCCCATATCGGGCTACACCTTC	CASSLEYPISGYTF
-	TRBV15	many	TRBJ1-2	TGTGCCACCAGCAGACAGGCCGGTGGCTATGGCTACACCTTC	CATSRQAGGYGYTF
-	TRBV6-2/TRBV6-3	many	TRBJ1-2	TGTGCCAGCAGTCCAATTAGCGTCTACTATGGCTACACCTTC	CASSPISVYYGYTF
-	TRBV7-2	many	TRBJ1-2	TGTGCCAGCAGCTTAGGGGTGGAGGGAGATGGCTACACCTTC	CASSLGVEGDGYTF
TRBD1	TRBV6-1	once	TRBJ2-7	TGTGCCAGCAGTGAATTTGACACAGGGGGTGGGCACGAGCAGTACTTC	CASSEFDTGGGHEQYF
TRBD1	TRBV28	many	TRBJ1-6	TGTGCCAGCAGTCGAGGACAGGGGGCTAATTCACCCCTCCACTTT	CASSRGQGANSPLHF
-	TRBV20-1	many	TRBJ2-7	TGCAGTGCTTCCGTTCCCGAGCAGTACTTC	CSASVPEQYF
-	TRBV30	few	TRBJ1-1	TGTGCCTGTGAGTTCCATACGAACACTGAAGCTTTCTTT	CACEFHTNTEAFF
-	TRBV9	many	TRBJ2-5	TGTGCCAGCAGAGTAGCTGGGGGAATCCGGCCGTGGGAGACCCAGTACTTC	CASRVAGGIRPWETQYF
-	TRBV5-1	many	TRBJ2-5	TGCGCCAGCAGCTTGGGCTTACATCACAGGGCGTTAGAGACCCAGTACTTC	CASSLGLHHRALETQYF
TRBD1	TRBV6-1	many	TRBJ1-1	TGTGCCAGCAGTGACCAGGGGGAGGGGAACACTGAAGCTTTCTTT	CASSDQGEGNTEAFF
-	TRBV6-1	-	TRBJ1-1	TGTGCCAGCGAAAGGGGCATGAACACTGAAGCTTTCTTT	CASERGMNTEAFF
-	TRBV6-2/TRBV6-3	many	TRBJ2-7	TGTGCCAGCAGCTACAGGGACGGGAGCTCCTACGAGCAGTACTTC	CASSYRDGSSYEQYF
-	TRBV6-5	many	TRBJ1-2	TGTGCCAGCAGTTATAACCCGGACGGGAACTATGGCTACACCTTC	CASSYNPDGNYGYTF
-	TRBV7-9	many	TRBJ1-2	TGTGCCAGCAGCTCATGGGGGGGAATCTATGGCTACACCTTC	CASSSWGGIYGYTF
-	TRBV10-2	many	TRBJ2-7	TGCGCCAGCAGTGTCTTCCGGGATAACGAGCAGTACTTC	CASSVFRDNEQYF
TRBD1	TRBV11-2	many	TRBJ1-2	TGTGCCAGCAGCCATGGACAGGGGAACTATGGCTACACCTTC	CASSHGQGNYGYTF
-	TRBV28	many	TRBJ1-1	TGTGCCAGCAGTTTTGGTGACCGCTTAAACACTGAAGCTTTCTTT	CASSFGDRLNTEAFF
-	TRBV6-1	many	TRBJ1-1	TGTGCCGCAACGTGGGACCCCATGAACACTGAAGCTTTCTTT	CAATWDPMNTEAFF
-	TRBV27	-	TRBJ1-3	TGTGCCAGCAAGGGGGGGGGCTCTGGAAACACCATATATTTT	CASKGGGSGNTIYF
-	TRBV20-1	many	TRBJ1-1	TGCAGTGCTAGGGCCTCAGTGGGGCGTGAAGCTTTCTTT	CSARASVGREAFF
-	TRBV19	many	TRBJ2-5	TGTGCCAGTAGTATAGGCGACCCGAAAGAGACCCAGTACTTC	CASSIGDPKETQYF
-	TRBV6-5	many	TRBJ2-5	TGTGCCAGCAGTTGGGGGTGGGAGGCCCAAGAGACCCAGTACTTC	CASSWGWEAQETQYF
-	TRBV15	many	TRBJ1-5	TGTGCCACCAGCAGGCAGGGGAGGCGGGAGCCCCAGCATTTT	CATSRQGRREPQHF
TRBD1	TRBV28	many	TRBJ1-2	TGTGCCATCAGGGGGTTCGGAGGCTACACCTTC	CAIRGFGGYTF
-	TRBV12-5	many	TRBJ2-5	TGTGCTAGTGGCCAGGACTACCCCCAAGAGACCCAGTACTTC	CASGQDYPQETQYF
-	TRBV29-1	many	TRBJ2-4	TGCAGCGTCAGGGACACTAGAGCCAAAAACATTCAGTACTTC	CSVRDTRAKNIQYF
-	TRBV4-1	many	TRBJ1-2	TGCGCCAGCAGCCATGGGCAGGATTATAACTATGGCTACACCTTC	CASSHGQDYNYGYTF
-	TRBV28	many	TRBJ1-1	TGTGCCGGATCAGCCGGTTCTATGAACACTGAAGCTTTCTTT	CAGSAGSMNTEAFF
-	TRBV28	many	TRBJ2-7	TGTGCCAGCAGGACAGGCGTAAGTCCCTACGAGCAGTACTTC	CASRTGVSPYEQYF
-	TRBV28	few	TRBJ2-4	TGTGCCAGCAGTTTATGGGGGGGAAACATTCAGTACTTC	CASSLWGGNIQYF
-	TRBV6-1	few	TRBJ1-2	TGTGCCAGCAGTGACCTGGTCAGTGATGGCTACACCTTC	CASSDLVSDGYTF
-	TRBV30	once	TRBJ2-7	TGTGCCAGCGGACCTAATACCCCCTACGAGCAGTACTTC	CASGPNTPYEQYF
-	TRBV5-1	many	TRBJ1-1	TGCGCCAGCAGCTCCACCCCGGGGCAGGGAGGGACTGAAGCTTTCTTT	CASSSTPGQGGTEAFF
-	TRBV27	-	TRBJ1-1	TGTGCCAGCGCGAGAGGTAGCTGGATCAGGAACACTGAAGCTTTCTTT	CASARGSWIRNTEAFF
-	TRBV15	-	TRBJ2-5	TGTGCCACCAGCAGAGATGGCCCCTCGAAAGAGACCCAGTACTTC	CATSRDGPSKETQYF
-	TRBV19	many	TRBJ1-1	TGTGCCAGTAGTATCACGGACACTGAAGCTTTCTTT	CASSITDTEAFF